This is a list of T cell receptor beta chains from one sample in a study of T-cell reconstitution after alpha-beta-depleted transplantation in children. One entry per CDR3 protein results from TCRdb running MiXCR on the PCR reads. The top ten clones hold around 2.5% of a sample with about 230,000 distinct CDR3 sequences, around 11% of them seen once. Source: PBMCs from the stem cell graft donor, taken from the stem cell graft. These receptors were collected from a human donor who donated a stem cell graft to a child with acute lymphoblastic leukemia. The CDR3 runs from the conserved cysteine through the conserved F or W. Fields, in order: CDR3 protein, CDR3 DNA, J gene, V gene, D gene, clone size. D genes are given only for firm matches. Not all rows give a size; the values are once, few, many and, for expanded clones, a class.

CDR3aa: CASSSETETFSTDTQYF
CDR3nt: TGTGCCAGCAGTTCGGAGACAGAGACCTTTAGCACAGATACGCAGTATTTT
j_gene: TRBJ2-3
v_gene: TRBV12-3/TRBV12-4
d_gene: -
abundance: -

CDR3aa: CASSPDSNSPLHF
CDR3nt: TGTGCCAGCTCACCTGACAGCAATTCACCCCTCCACTTT
j_gene: TRBJ1-6
v_gene: TRBV18
d_gene: -
abundance: many

CDR3aa: CATSATGEQPQHF
CDR3nt: TGTGCCACCAGTGCCACAGGGGAACAGCCCCAGCATTTT
j_gene: TRBJ1-5
v_gene: TRBV24-1
d_gene: TRBD1
abundance: many

CDR3aa: CASRSGTGGVGYTF
CDR3nt: TGCGCCAGCAGATCCGGGACAGGGGGAGTGGGCTACACCTTC
j_gene: TRBJ1-2
v_gene: TRBV5-1
d_gene: TRBD1
abundance: few

CDR3aa: CASSQGSVSETQYF
CDR3nt: TGCGCCAGCAGCCAGGGGAGCGTTTCGGAGACCCAGTACTTC
j_gene: TRBJ2-5
v_gene: TRBV5-1
d_gene: -
abundance: many

CDR3aa: CASSPGTGNEQYF
CDR3nt: TGTGCCAGCAGCCCGGGGACAGGGAACGAGCAGTACTTC
j_gene: TRBJ2-7
v_gene: TRBV6-1
d_gene: TRBD1
abundance: many

CDR3aa: CASSLGTASYEQYF
CDR3nt: TGTGCCAGCAGCTTAGGGACTGCATCCTACGAGCAGTACTTC
j_gene: TRBJ2-7
v_gene: TRBV7-9
d_gene: -
abundance: many

CDR3aa: CASGSRDRGLYEQYF
CDR3nt: TGTGCCAGCGGATCCCGGGACAGGGGGCTCTACGAGCAGTACTTC
j_gene: TRBJ2-7
v_gene: TRBV6-2/TRBV6-3
d_gene: TRBD1
abundance: many

CDR3aa: CASSGRGTGDVLYEQYF
CDR3nt: TGTGCCAGCAGCGGCCGGGGGACAGGGGACGTCTTGTACGAGCAGTACTTC
j_gene: TRBJ2-7
v_gene: TRBV5-4
d_gene: TRBD1
abundance: -

CDR3aa: CSASRSRYGTDTQYF
CDR3nt: TGCAGTGCCTCCAGGAGTCGTTACGGCACAGATACGCAGTATTTT
j_gene: TRBJ2-3
v_gene: TRBV20-1
d_gene: -
abundance: many

CDR3aa: CASSFKAGGPIGTDTQYF
CDR3nt: TGTGCCAGCAGTTTTAAAGCGGGAGGGCCTATAGGCACAGATACGCAGTATTTT
j_gene: TRBJ2-3
v_gene: TRBV12-3/TRBV12-4
d_gene: TRBD2
abundance: many

CDR3aa: CASSISTGHGYTF
CDR3nt: TGTGCCAGTAGTATCTCGACAGGGCACGGCTACACCTTC
j_gene: TRBJ1-2
v_gene: TRBV19
d_gene: TRBD1
abundance: -

CDR3aa: CASSWGGPDYGYTF
CDR3nt: TGTGCCAGCAGTTGGGGAGGTCCGGACTATGGCTACACCTTC
j_gene: TRBJ1-2
v_gene: TRBV28
d_gene: -
abundance: many

CDR3aa: CASSFDTRGEQYF
CDR3nt: TGTGCCAGCAGCTTCGACACCAGGGGGGAGCAGTACTTC
j_gene: TRBJ2-7
v_gene: TRBV7-3
d_gene: TRBD1
abundance: many

CDR3aa: CSVVGVLGQETQYF
CDR3nt: TGCAGCGTTGTCGGGGTATTGGGACAAGAGACCCAGTACTTC
j_gene: TRBJ2-5
v_gene: TRBV29-1
d_gene: -
abundance: many

CDR3aa: CASSSSQIMNTEAFF
CDR3nt: TGTGCCAGCAGTTCCTCCCAGATAATGAACACTGAAGCTTTCTTT
j_gene: TRBJ1-1
v_gene: TRBV28
d_gene: -
abundance: many

CDR3aa: CASSYRTSGSSYEQYF
CDR3nt: TGTGCCAGCAGCTACAGGACTAGCGGGAGCTCCTACGAGCAGTACTTC
j_gene: TRBJ2-7
v_gene: TRBV7-8
d_gene: TRBD2
abundance: many

CDR3aa: CATPRTGVPPDTQYF
CDR3nt: TGTGCCACTCCAAGAACGGGAGTTCCCCCAGATACGCAGTATTTT
j_gene: TRBJ2-3
v_gene: TRBV7-9
d_gene: -
abundance: many

CDR3aa: CASSFPGTSGSYPNEQFF
CDR3nt: TGTGCCAGCAGCTTTCCCGGGACTAGCGGGAGCTACCCTAATGAGCAGTTCTTC
j_gene: TRBJ2-1
v_gene: TRBV7-9
d_gene: TRBD2
abundance: many

CDR3aa: CASSYGTGTGNTIYF
CDR3nt: TGTGCCAGCAGCTACGGGACAGGGACTGGAAACACCATATATTTT
j_gene: TRBJ1-3
v_gene: TRBV3-1
d_gene: TRBD1
abundance: few

CDR3aa: CSAREPRGSSREQYF
CDR3nt: TGCAGTGCTAGAGAACCTCGGGGCTCGTCCCGGGAGCAGTACTTC
j_gene: TRBJ2-7
v_gene: TRBV20-1
d_gene: -
abundance: many

CDR3aa: CSAISRGYYNEQFF
CDR3nt: TGCAGTGCTATATCGCGGGGGTACTACAATGAGCAGTTCTTC
j_gene: TRBJ2-1
v_gene: TRBV20-1
d_gene: TRBD2
abundance: many

CDR3aa: CASRAGFGSFVDGNQPQHF
CDR3nt: TGTGCCAGCAGGGCAGGGTTTGGGAGTTTCGTTGATGGCAATCAGCCCCAGCATTTT
j_gene: TRBJ1-5
v_gene: TRBV6-4
d_gene: -
abundance: many

CDR3aa: CSVGHSYEQYF
CDR3nt: TGCAGCGTCGGACACAGCTACGAGCAGTACTTC
j_gene: TRBJ2-7
v_gene: TRBV29-1
d_gene: -
abundance: many

CDR3aa: CASSYAGEGQPQHF
CDR3nt: TGTGCCAGCAGTTACGCGGGAGAGGGTCAGCCCCAGCATTTT
j_gene: TRBJ1-5
v_gene: TRBV6-5
d_gene: -
abundance: many

CDR3aa: CASSWVGSDEQFF
CDR3nt: TGTGCCAGCAGTTGGGTCGGCTCGGATGAGCAGTTCTTC
j_gene: TRBJ2-1
v_gene: TRBV6-5
d_gene: -
abundance: many

CDR3aa: CASSQEREFPDTQYF
CDR3nt: TGTGCCAGCAGCCAAGAGCGGGAGTTTCCAGATACGCAGTATTTT
j_gene: TRBJ2-3
v_gene: TRBV4-2
d_gene: TRBD2
abundance: many

CDR3aa: CASSQDPAGGPLDTQYF
CDR3nt: TGCGCCAGCAGCCAAGACCCAGCGGGAGGGCCGCTAGATACGCAGTATTTT
j_gene: TRBJ2-3
v_gene: TRBV4-3
d_gene: TRBD2
abundance: many

CDR3aa: CASSADWDRDTEAFF
CDR3nt: TGTGCCAGTAGTGCGGACTGGGACAGGGACACTGAAGCTTTCTTT
j_gene: TRBJ1-1
v_gene: TRBV19
d_gene: TRBD1
abundance: many

CDR3aa: CASSEGPSYEQYF
CDR3nt: TGCGCCAGCAGCGAAGGGCCCTCCTACGAGCAGTACTTC
j_gene: TRBJ2-7
v_gene: TRBV5-1
d_gene: -
abundance: many

CDR3aa: CASSPPGRIYEQYF
CDR3nt: TGTGCCAGCAGTCCACCCGGACGGATCTACGAGCAGTACTTC
j_gene: TRBJ2-7
v_gene: TRBV28
d_gene: -
abundance: many

CDR3aa: CSARPGPEYNEQFF
CDR3nt: TGCAGTGCTCGTCCAGGGCCGGAATACAATGAGCAGTTCTTC
j_gene: TRBJ2-1
v_gene: TRBV20-1
d_gene: -
abundance: many

CDR3aa: CASSVADSGANVLTF
CDR3nt: TGTGCCAGCAGCGTAGCTGACTCTGGGGCCAACGTCCTGACTTTC
j_gene: TRBJ2-6
v_gene: TRBV9
d_gene: -
abundance: many

CDR3aa: CSVLKGDYEQYF
CDR3nt: TGCAGCGTTCTAAAGGGGGATTACGAGCAGTACTTC
j_gene: TRBJ2-7
v_gene: TRBV29-1
d_gene: -
abundance: many

CDR3aa: CSAPTVEETQYF
CDR3nt: TGCAGTGCCCCGACAGTAGAAGAGACCCAGTACTTC
j_gene: TRBJ2-5
v_gene: TRBV20-1
d_gene: -
abundance: -

CDR3aa: CASSPKRVIYNEQFF
CDR3nt: TGTGCCAGCAGCCCCAAAAGAGTGATCTACAATGAGCAGTTCTTC
j_gene: TRBJ2-1
v_gene: TRBV6-2/TRBV6-3
d_gene: -
abundance: many

CDR3aa: CSARESRLAGGPDETQYF
CDR3nt: TGCAGTGCTAGAGAATCGAGACTAGCGGGGGGGCCGGACGAGACCCAGTACTTC
j_gene: TRBJ2-5
v_gene: TRBV20-1
d_gene: TRBD2
abundance: few

CDR3aa: CASRGIVDEQFF
CDR3nt: TGTGCCAGCAGAGGGATTGTCGATGAGCAGTTCTTC
j_gene: TRBJ2-1
v_gene: TRBV5-6
d_gene: -
abundance: many

CDR3aa: CASSSTGGTSPPYNEQFF
CDR3nt: TGTGCCAGCAGCTCGACTGGAGGGACCTCCCCACCCTACAATGAGCAGTTCTTC
j_gene: TRBJ2-1
v_gene: TRBV7-8
d_gene: -
abundance: many

CDR3aa: CASSHGQAHYEQYF
CDR3nt: TGTGCCAGCAGTCACGGACAGGCCCACTACGAGCAGTACTTC
j_gene: TRBJ2-7
v_gene: TRBV27
d_gene: TRBD1
abundance: -

CDR3aa: CASSSPGLIQETQYF
CDR3nt: TGTGCCAGCAGTTCACCGGGACTAATTCAAGAGACCCAGTACTTC
j_gene: TRBJ2-5
v_gene: TRBV12-3/TRBV12-4
d_gene: TRBD2
abundance: many

CDR3aa: CASSQERKIPLEQYF
CDR3nt: TGTGCCAGCAGCCAAGAAAGAAAGATACCTCTAGAGCAGTACTTC
j_gene: TRBJ2-7
v_gene: TRBV4-2
d_gene: -
abundance: many

CDR3aa: CATSERTSGGLPLRYNEQFF
CDR3nt: TGTGCCACCAGTGAAAGGACTAGCGGGGGGCTCCCCCTCCGGTACAATGAGCAGTTCTTC
j_gene: TRBJ2-1
v_gene: TRBV24-1
d_gene: TRBD2
abundance: -

CDR3aa: CASSLASQADYTF
CDR3nt: TGCGCCAGCAGCCTTGCCTCGCAGGCGGACTACACCTTC
j_gene: TRBJ1-2
v_gene: TRBV5-1
d_gene: -
abundance: many

CDR3aa: CASSIRQGRNTGELFF
CDR3nt: TGTGCCAGCAGCATAAGACAGGGACGTAACACCGGGGAGCTGTTTTTT
j_gene: TRBJ2-2
v_gene: TRBV6-1
d_gene: TRBD1
abundance: -

CDR3aa: CASSLTGQYF
CDR3nt: TGTGCCAGCAGTTTAACAGGGCAGTATTTT
j_gene: TRBJ2-3
v_gene: TRBV12-3/TRBV12-4
d_gene: -
abundance: many

CDR3aa: CATSDYGNQPQHF
CDR3nt: TGTGCCACCAGTGATTACGGGAATCAGCCCCAGCATTTT
j_gene: TRBJ1-5
v_gene: TRBV24-1
d_gene: -
abundance: many

CDR3aa: CSASVGEGNTIYF
CDR3nt: TGCAGTGCTAGTGTGGGTGAGGGGAACACCATATATTTT
j_gene: TRBJ1-3
v_gene: TRBV20-1
d_gene: -
abundance: many